These T cell receptor beta chains were read from a single sample in a study of blood T cell repertoires in COVID-19. Clones were read by immunoSEQ multiplex PCR, and TCRdb kept only the in-frame ones, dropping some. This sample has about 240,000 clones; roughly 86% occur once, and the top ten carry 4%. Sequencing was performed on peripheral blood. These receptors all stem from a man between 50 and 59 years old with acute or convalescent COVID-19. The CDR3 runs from the conserved cysteine through the conserved F or W. Fields, in order: clone size, D gene, J gene, V gene, CDR3 DNA, CDR3 protein. D genes are given only for firm matches. Not every row has a clone size; where given, it reads once, few, many or a size class.

NA TRBD1 TRBJ1-2 TRBV5-4 TGTGCCAGCAGCCAACCGGGACAGGGAACGGGCTATGGCTACACCTTC CASSQPGQGTGYGYTF
many TRBD2 TRBJ2-7 TRBV15 TGTGCCACGCGTACTAGCGGAAACTACGAGCAGTACTTC CATRTSGNYEQYF
NA NA TRBJ2-2 TRBV11-2 TGTGCCAGCAGGTCGCCAGGGTACACCGGGGAGCTGTTTTTT CASRSPGYTGELFF
NA TRBD1 TRBJ1-4 TRBV30 TGTGCCGGGGACAGACCAAATGAAAAACTGTTTTTT CAGDRPNEKLFF
NA TRBD2 TRBJ2-1 TRBV9 TGTGCCAGCAGCGTATCTAGCGGAGCCTACAATGAGCAGTTCTTC CASSVSSGAYNEQFF
NA TRBD1 TRBJ1-5 TRBV27 TGTGCCAGCAGACTACAGGGGCCCAATCAGCCCCAGCATTTT CASRLQGPNQPQHF
NA NA TRBJ1-1 TRBV6-5 TGTGCCAGCAGTTACTCTGCGGGGGCTATGGGAGCTTTCTTT CASSYSAGAMGAFF
NA TRBD2 TRBJ2-7 TRBV20-1 TGCAGTGCTAGTAGACCGGGACTAGCCTACGAGCAGTACTTC CSASRPGLAYEQYF
NA TRBD1 TRBJ1-6 TRBV19 TGTGCCAGTAGTATTACAGGGGGCGCCGGTTCACCCCTCCACTTT CASSITGGAGSPLHF
NA TRBD1 TRBJ2-7 TRBV2 TGTGCCAGCAGCCCCAGGGGGACAGACTCCTACGAGCAGTACTTC CASSPRGTDSYEQYF
NA NA TRBJ1-1 TRBV6-5 TGTGCCAGCAGTTGGGCTGCAGTTATGAACACTGAAGCTTTCTTT CASSWAAVMNTEAFF
NA NA TRBJ2-7 TRBV28 TGTGCCAGCAGGACAGCTTACGAGCAGTACTTC CASRTAYEQYF
NA TRBD2 TRBJ2-2 TRBV7-3 TGTGCCAGCAGCCCCTCGCTAGCGGGCGCCGGGGAGCTGTTTTTT CASSPSLAGAGELFF
NA NA TRBJ1-2 TRBV30 TGTGCCTGGAGTCCCCCGGCAGGGCGAGGCTATGGCTACACCTTC CAWSPPAGRGYGYTF
NA NA TRBJ2-3 TRBV19 TGTGCCAGTAGTCCCTCCCGGGGAGATACGCAGTATTTT CASSPSRGDTQYF
NA TRBD2 TRBJ2-7 TRBV5-1 TGCGCCAGCAGCTCGACTAGTCCCGGAGCAGCGGGGGTCTACGAGCAGTACTTC CASSSTSPGAAGVYEQYF
NA NA TRBJ1-1 TRBV3-1/TRBV3-2 TGTGCCAGCAGCCCAGGTACTGAAGCTTTCTTT CASSPGTEAFF
NA NA TRBJ2-7 TRBV13 TGTGCCAGCAGCCCCGACCCTCAACAGGGATCCTACGAGCAGTACTTC CASSPDPQQGSYEQYF
NA TRBD2 TRBJ2-7 TRBV13 TGTGCCAGCAGTCAAGTGACTAGCGGGAGCGGGTCCTACGAGCAGTACTTC CASSQVTSGSGSYEQYF
NA NA TRBJ1-1 TRBV7-9 TGTGCCAGCAGCTTAGCCCTAAACACTGAAGCTTTCTTT CASSLALNTEAFF
NA NA TRBJ2-5 TRBV18 TGTGCCAGCTCACCAGGAGCAGGGGTCGAGACCCAGTACTTC CASSPGAGVETQYF
NA NA TRBJ1-2 TRBV28 TGTGCCAGCAGGGACGGAGGGATATTCTATGGCTACACCTTC CASRDGGIFYGYTF
NA NA TRBJ2-3 TRBV4-1 TGCGCCAGCAGCCAAGTAGTGGGGGCGGGCGCAGATACGCAGTATTTT CASSQVVGAGADTQYF
once TRBD1 TRBJ1-5 TRBV10-3 TGTGCCATCACCGCGGACAGGGCTCAGCCCCAGCATTTT CAITADRAQPQHF
NA NA TRBJ1-1 TRBV5-1 TGCGCCAGCAGCTCACCAGAGAACACTGAAGCTTTCTTT CASSSPENTEAFF
NA TRBD1 TRBJ1-2 TRBV14 TGTGCCAGCAGCACCCGGACAGGGGTCCTCTATGGCTACACCTTC CASSTRTGVLYGYTF
NA TRBD1 TRBJ2-7 TRBV19 TGTGCCAGTAGTATGGGGACAGGAGACTACGAGCAGTACTTC CASSMGTGDYEQYF
NA NA TRBJ1-1 TRBV5-4 TGTGCCAGCAGCTCATACAGGGAACTGGACACTGAAGCTTTCTTT CASSSYRELDTEAFF
NA NA TRBJ2-7 TRBV19 TGTGCCAGTAGGGATTCGGACTACTCTACCTACGAGCAGTACTTC CASRDSDYSTYEQYF
NA TRBD1 TRBJ1-1 TRBV6-6 TGTGCCAGCAGTTATCTCCGGACAGGGGCGAACACTGAAGCTTTCTTT CASSYLRTGANTEAFF
NA NA TRBJ1-1 TRBV12-3/TRBV12-4 TGTGCCAGCAGTCCAGGACAGGAAGCTTTCTTT CASSPGQEAFF
NA TRBD1 TRBJ2-1 TRBV18 TGTGCCAGCTCACCGGGACAGCTGGTTTACAATGAGCAGTTCTTC CASSPGQLVYNEQFF
NA TRBD1 TRBJ1-2 TRBV19 TGTGCCAGTAGCCTTAGAGACAGGGCCCTCTATGGCTACACCTTC CASSLRDRALYGYTF
once NA TRBJ2-7 TRBV5-8 TGTGCCAGCAGCTTGCGTCAGGGGTATCTCGGCGAGCAGTACTTC CASSLRQGYLGEQYF
NA TRBD1 TRBJ2-1 TRBV11-3 TGTGCCAGCAGCTTATCCCGCCTGGGACAGGGGACGGTTTCCTACAATGAGCAGTTCTTC CASSLSRLGQGTVSYNEQFF
once TRBD2 TRBJ2-1 TRBV7-3 TGTGCCAGCAGCCCCCTGGACCCTTGGGCGGGGGGAAATGAGCAGTTCTTC CASSPLDPWAGGNEQFF
NA TRBD1 TRBJ1-2 TRBV19 TGTGCCAGTAGTATCGCGGGACAGCTCAACTATGGCTACACCTTC CASSIAGQLNYGYTF
NA NA TRBJ2-7 TRBV4-1 TGCGCCAGCAGCCTAGGGGATTTGCTCTCCTACGAGCAGTACTTC CASSLGDLLSYEQYF
NA NA TRBJ2-1 TRBV5-1 TGCGCCAGCAGCTTGGTCGTGAGCTCCTACAATGAGCAGTTCTTC CASSLVVSSYNEQFF
NA TRBD1 TRBJ1-6 TRBV4-2 TGTGCCAGCAGCCAAGTTGGGACAGGGAGTCCACCCCTCCACTTT CASSQVGTGSPPLHF
NA TRBD1 TRBJ1-2 TRBV18 TGTGCCAGCTCACCACGTGGACAGGGAAAGGATGGCTACACCTTC CASSPRGQGKDGYTF
NA NA TRBJ1-2 TRBV6-5 TGTGCCAGCAGTACGGGGGTTGGGGGGACGGAAGGCTACACCTTC CASSTGVGGTEGYTF
NA NA TRBJ2-1 TRBV30 TGTGCCTGGAGGGGGCCATTCTTAGAAGACAATGAGCAGTTCTTC CAWRGPFLEDNEQFF
NA NA TRBJ1-2 TRBV6-1 TGTGCCAGCAGTGAAGGGGTGAGGCGGGGTGGCTACACCTTC CASSEGVRRGGYTF